The next 20 T cell receptor beta chains were all read from a single sample in a study of cytomegalovirus exposure and HLA in healthy donors. The PCR made use of 60 Vbeta and 13 Jbeta primers. Assay: immunoSEQ multiplex PCR; the TCRdb copy retains only in-frame clones and omits some. The data contain about 43,000 clones, around two thirds of them singletons. Sequencing was carried out using PBMCs. These receptors were collected from a human donor in good health.

The chain recombines TRBV18 with TRBJ1-3; D remains unclear. CDR1 and CDR2 (germline): KGHSH, LQKENI. Between the trimmed V and J ends, which lost 3 bases and 2 bases, there was a span of 8 bases. This CDR3 spans 14 amino acids. CDR3: CASSPNLAGNTIYF. DNA of the CDR3: TGTGCCAGCTCACCTAACTTAGCTGGAAACACCATATATTTT.

J is TRBJ1-5 and V is TRBV5-8; 12 bases line up with TRBD1. The CDR3 sequence is 18 residues long. Trimming cost V 2 bases and J 3 bases; bases outside gene matches: 9. Germline assignment: CDR1 SGHTS and CDR2 YDEGEE. The CDR3 DNA reads TGTGCCAGCAGCTTAGGGCCGGGACAGGGGGCTATCAATCAGCCCCAGCATTTT. Translated: CASSLGPGQGAINQPQHF.

This clone has a handful of counts. The V call is TRBV7-2, the J call TRBJ1-3; D might be TRBD1 (5 bases). The CDR3 runs to 16 residues. The V and J ends lost 4 bases and 0 bases respectively, with 13 bases between them. The germline V gene encodes CDR1 SGHTA and CDR2 FQGNSA. For the CDR3, the DNA is TGTGCCAGCAGCTCCCATGGGGGGTTCTCTGGAAACACCATATATTTT. Protein product: CASSSHGGFSGNTIYF.

Remarks on this clone: The junction and the germline gene differ at one end; a read error may be behind it. The same CDR3 can be traced to other DNA sequences in this sample. V gene TRBV25-1 combines with J gene TRBJ1-1; weak D call: TRBD1 (5 bases). Germline CDR1 MGHDK, CDR2 SYGVNS. The CDR3 consists of 15 residues. Here the CDR3 reads CASSPTGSRYAEAFF. The CDR3 DNA sequence: TGCGCCAGCAGTCCTACAGGTTCTCGATACGCTGAAGCTTTCTTT.

V usage is TRBV7-6 and J usage is TRBJ1-3; 7 bases are shared with TRBD1. CDR3 length: 19 amino acids. The germline V gene has CDR1 SGHVS and CDR2 FNYEAQ. V was pared by 4 bases and J by 0 bases, with 15 bases of the junction left unmatched. This chain's CDR3 is CASSSLGTGDPRSGNTIYF. CDR3 sequence (DNA): TGTGCCAGCAGCTCTCTCGGAACAGGGGACCCCCGCTCTGGAAACACCATATATTTT.

The chain has TRBV6-5 and TRBJ2-2; D remains unclear. CDR3 length equals 14 residues. Germline CDR1 MNHEY, CDR2 SVGAGI. Trimming removed 3 bases from V and 6 bases from J, with 11 bases in between. DNA of the CDR3: TGTGCCAGCAGTTATTGGGTCGAGGCCGGGGAGCTGTTTTTT. Translated: CASSYWVEAGELFF.

J is TRBJ1-6 and V is TRBV4-1; D is uncertain. In germline, CDR1 is MGHRA, CDR2 YSYEKL. This CDR3 contains 17 residues. V lost 3 bases, J lost 1 base, and 13 bases lay in between. The CDR3 here is CASSHPQSGSYNSPLHF. CDR3 coding DNA: TGCGCCAGCAGCCATCCTCAGTCCGGGTCCTATAATTCACCCCTCCACTTT.

A few counts support this clone. The chain combines TRBV6-1 with TRBJ1-2, with TRBD1 identical over 7 bases. Germline CDR1 MNHNS, CDR2 SASEGT. The CDR3 is 12 residues long. The ends lost 8 bases at V and 3 bases at J; junction bases unmatched: 3. The chain's CDR3 is CASVTGDYGYTF. As DNA, the CDR3 is TGTGCCAGCGTAACAGGGGACTATGGCTACACCTTC.

The V call is TRBV9, the J call TRBJ2-5; TRBD1 might be the D (6 bases). Germline loops: CDR1 SGDLS, CDR2 YYNGEE. The CDR3 contains 15 residues. V was pared by 0 bases and J by 8 bases, with 17 bases between. The CDR3 bases are TGTGCCAGCAGCGTAGAGGGACACGTCTCCGACACCCAGTACTTC. The encoded protein is CASSVEGHVSDTQYF.

The chain recombines TRBV6-5 with TRBJ1-2, with D tentatively TRBD1 (6 bases). Trimming left V 5 bases short and J 4 bases short, with 8 bases between. CDR3 length: 12 amino acids. Looked up from germline, CDR1 is MNHEY and CDR2 is SVGAGI. The CDR3 loop reads CASSPDSYGYTF. CDR3 in DNA: TGTGCCAGCAGTCCGGACAGCTATGGCTACACCTTC.

The chain uses TRBV28 and TRBJ2-3; 7 nucleotides align to TRBD2. Germline CDR1 and CDR2: MDHEN and SYDVKM. There are 13 residues in the CDR3. V was clipped by 10 bases and J by 1 base; unmatched bases: 5. The CDR3 nucleotides read TGTGCCACCCGGACTAGGGGCACAGATACGCAGTATTTT. It translates to CATRTRGTDTQYF.

This chain joins TRBV30 and TRBJ2-3; tentatively, D is TRBD2 (5 bases). CDR3 length: 14 residues. Trimming took off 5 bases at V and 4 bases at J, with 16 bases between the two ends. The V gene's germline CDR1 is GTSNPN and CDR2 SVGIG (reference sequence). The CDR3 region has the DNA TGTGCCTGGTGCCCGGGCCGTAGCGCAGATACGCAGTATTTT. Translating it yields CAWCPGRSADTQYF.

This chain uses TRBV30 with TRBJ2-3; 7 bases fit TRBD2. V dropped 0 bases and J dropped 4; count of bases not matched to a gene: 10. Germline V gene lookup returns CDR1 GTSNPN and CDR2 SVGIG (reference sequence). The CDR3 contains 16 residues. The CDR3 DNA follows: TGTGCCTGGAGTGTACTCCGGGGGAGGGAGGCAGATACGCAGTATTTT. It is translated as CAWSVLRGREADTQYF.

The V call is TRBV7-2, the J call TRBJ2-3; D remains ambiguous. Per the germline V gene, CDR1 is SGHTA and CDR2 is FQGNSA. V dropped 3 bases and J dropped 3 bases, with 7 bases sitting between them. This CDR3 region has 13 residues. The CDR3, as DNA: TGTGCCAGCAGCTTCGACTGGACAGATACGCAGTATTTT. Translated: CASSFDWTDTQYF.

This rearrangement joins TRBV7-3 to TRBJ2-7, with D tentatively TRBD2 (6 bases). The germline gives CDR1 SGHTA, CDR2 FQGTGA. Trimming shortened V by 5 bases and J by 2 bases, and 13 bases separated the two germline ends. The CDR3 sequence is 14 residues long. CDR3 bases: TGTGCCAGCAGCAGGGAGGCAGGAACCTACGAGCAGTACTTC. Amino acids: CASSREAGTYEQYF.

This chain joins TRBV28 and TRBJ2-4; a weak D match, TRBD2 (5 bases). The CDR3 is made up of 14 amino acids. CDR1 and CDR2 (germline): MDHEN, SYDVKM. Trimming removed 3 bases at V and 7 bases at J, with 13 bases between. The CDR3 DNA reads as TGTGCCAGCAGTTTTGAGGGTACCCAGAACATTCAGTACTTC. It is translated as CASSFEGTQNIQYF.

The chain joins TRBV4-2 to TRBJ2-1; 8 bases are a match to TRBD2. CDR3 length equals 16 residues. Unmatched junction bases numbered 8, after V lost 0 bases and J lost 7 bases. Looked up from germline, CDR1 is LGHNA and CDR2 is YNFKEQ. CDR3 sequence (DNA): TGTGCCAGCAGCCAAGATTCGGGACTAGAGTCAAATGAGCAGTTCTTC. Encoded protein: CASSQDSGLESNEQFF.

In regard to this clone: Its ends do not fully match the called genes, so a read error is possible. The chain links TRBV7-9 to TRBJ1-1, with 9 nucleotides matching TRBD1. The length of the CDR3 is 13 residues. Per germline, CDR1 SEHNR and CDR2 FQNEAQ (reference sequence). The CDR3 protein is CASSLPPGQGISF. The CDR3 region has the DNA TGTGCCAGCAGCTTACCACCGGGACAGGGAATTAGTTTT.

This clone was seen a handful of times. The chain has TRBV7-2 and TRBJ2-7, with TRBD1 identical over 9 bases. The ends lost 6 bases at V and 4 bases at J; junction bases unmatched: 7. The CDR3 has 14 residues. Germline lookup yields CDR1 SGHTA and CDR2 FQGNSA. The CDR3 DNA follows: TGTGCCAGCAGGCGAACAGGGGGCGTATACGAGCAGTACTTC. Translating it yields CASRRTGGVYEQYF.

The CDR3 DNA reads as TGTGCCAGCAGCCGACAGGGGGCAAGGGCAGATACGCAGTATTTT. Residues: CASSRQGARADTQYF. V gene TRBV6-4 combines with J gene TRBJ2-3, with 10 positions matching TRBD1. CDR1 MRHNA and CDR2 SNTAGT come from the germline V gene. The CDR3 has 15 amino acids. The ends lost 6 bases at V and 4 bases at J; junction bases unmatched: 7.